This T cell receptor beta chain stems from a study of shared clonotypes between healthy human individuals. To note about this clone: The target antigen is unknown.

Trimming shortened V by 6 bases and J by 2 bases, and 13 bases separated the two germline ends. The CDR3 is 14 amino acids. Germline CDR1 MDHEN, CDR2 SYDVKM. Study-wide results and caveats: Across a handful of donors, naive CD4 shared roughly 5%, naive CD8 less than 4%, memory CD4 2% to 2.5%, memory CD8 about 0.4%.

The assay was immunoSEQ multiplex PCR, and TCRdb's table has in-frame clones only and misses some. This repertoire shows a few million clones, more than 90% found once; its top ten account for around 0.14%. The material sequenced was naive CD4+ T cells sorted from blood. Described subset: CD45RA+ positively selected. The rearrangement links TRBV28 to TRBJ1-1, with a weak D call TRBD1 (5 bases). The source of this sequence is a man aged 18 to 29 in good health. CDR3 sequence: CASRQRGGNTEAFF. In nucleotides, the CDR3 is TGTGCCAGCAGGCAGCGGGGGGGAAACACTGAAGCTTTCTTT.